This T cell receptor beta chain was documented in a study of T cell responses to AZD1222 COVID-19 vaccine. Findings and limits, study-wide: At baseline, just a handful of AZD1222 recipients tested seropositive. Regions 160-218 and 743-854 dominated among vaccine-associated CD4 TCRs spanning spike. Clonal diversity may have been underestimated, and the donors were mostly white British, with more females than males.

The length of the CDR3 is 13 residues. Germline values: CDR1 SQVTM, CDR2 ANQGSEA. Comments on this clone: The antigen is undetermined.

This table comes from immunoSEQ multiplex PCR, and its TCRdb copy is limited to in-frame clones, with some not included. In the table there are 58,000 or so clones, 80% to 90% of which are singletons. The receptor comes from an adult who received the AZD1222 COVID-19 vaccine. The genes are TRBV29-1 and TRBJ2-1; maybe TRBD1 (5 bases). The sample in question was peripheral blood, obtained 28 days after the second AZD1222 dose. The DNA of the CDR3 is TGCAGTGCAAACCGGGCAGGGCAGGATGAGCAGTTCTTC. Its protein is CSANRAGQDEQFF.